The 24 T cell receptor beta chains presented below share a single source sample, sequenced in a study of CD4 T cells in relation to SARS-CoV-2 and coronaviruses. The repertoire was sequenced with immunoSEQ multiplex PCR; TCRdb's copy has only in-frame clones and lacks some. The profile covers about 41,000 clones, with about four fifths appearing a single time and more than 3.5% taken by the ten largest. Their target antigens are unknown. The source material was naive CD4+ T cells from PBMCs, cultured in vitro. Subset here: naive CD4+ T cells isolated by negative enrichment. The source is an adult with COVID-19.

This clone has just one count. This rearrangement joins TRBV10-3 to TRBJ2-5; TRBD1 matches at 8 bases. CDR3 size: 15 residues. The trim removed 0 bases at V and 5 bases at J, leaving 5 bases unmatched. CDR1 is ENHRY and CDR2 is SYGVKD in the germline V gene. In DNA, the CDR3 is TGTGCCATCAGTGAGTCGTCCAGGGGGCTTGAGACCCAGTACTTC. Translating gives CAISESSRGLETQYF.

This clone was observed a single time. This rearrangement joins TRBV5-8 to TRBJ2-7, with D perhaps TRBD1 (6 bases). Trimming took off 0 bases at V and 1 base at J, with 14 bases between the two ends. This CDR3 contains 16 residues. Germline loops: CDR1 SGHTS, CDR2 YDEGEE. The CDR3 sequence: CASSLGYLGASYEQYF. Here the CDR3 DNA reads TGTGCCAGCAGCTTGGGATATCTGGGGGCATCCTACGAGCAGTACTTC.

The chain joins TRBV6-5 to TRBJ2-2; perhaps D is TRBD1 or TRBD2 (5 bases each). Trimming took 7 bases from V and 2 from J, leaving 14 bases between them. Germline CDR1 is MNHEY and CDR2 is SVGAGI. There are 15 residues in the CDR3. In nucleotides, the CDR3 is TGTGCCAGCACCCCATTCCGGGACAACACCGGGGAGCTGTTTTTT. Residues: CASTPFRDNTGELFF.

CDR3: CASSPWGGNTGELFF. In DNA form, the CDR3 reads TGTGCCAGCAGTCCGTGGGGAGGGAACACCGGGGAGCTGTTTTTT. The rearrangement uses TRBV28 and TRBJ2-2; weak D call: TRBD2 (6 bases). The germline V gene encodes CDR1 MDHEN and CDR2 SYDVKM. This CDR3 comprises 15 residues. V was shortened by 5 bases and J by 1 base, with 11 bases between the two germline ends.

This clone was observed a few times. This chain joins TRBV27 and TRBJ2-2, with 9 bases that match TRBD2. Per the germline V gene, CDR1 is MNHEY and CDR2 is SMNVEV (reference sequence). V was pared by 5 bases and J by 6 bases, with 7 bases of the junction left unmatched. The CDR3 is 15 amino acids. CDR3 amino acids: CASSRLAVRPGELFF. The CDR3 coding sequence is TGTGCCAGCAGTCGACTAGCGGTGCGCCCCGGGGAGCTGTTTTTT.

In regard to this clone: Compared with germline, one end of the junction differs, possibly owing to a read error. The CDR3 here is CASSLTSSDNEQFF. The DNA for the CDR3 is TGTGCCAGCAGCTTGACCAGCTCCGACAATGAGCAGTTCTTC. The chain combines TRBV5-4 with TRBJ2-1; D remains ambiguous. This CDR3 contains 14 residues. Per the germline V gene, CDR1 is SGHNT and CDR2 is YYREEE (reference sequence).

The rearrangement joins TRBV15 to TRBJ2-7; the match to TRBD2 covers 11 bases. This CDR3 is 18 amino acids long. The trim removed 8 bases at V and 2 bases at J, leaving 17 bases unmatched. CDR1 is LNHNV, CDR2 YYDKDF, per germline (reference sequence). CDR3 loop: CATFYPGPNSGRAYEQYF. In DNA, the CDR3 is TGTGCCACCTTCTACCCCGGGCCGAATAGCGGGAGGGCCTACGAGCAGTACTTC.

V and J are TRBV6-4 and TRBJ2-3; D is possibly TRBD1 or TRBD2 (5 bases each). Looked up from germline, CDR1 is MRHNA and CDR2 is SNTAGT. There are 14 residues in the CDR3. V shed 6 bases and J shed 3 bases, with 13 bases lying between them. CDR3 nucleotides: TGTGCCAGCAGCGAGGGGAAGGAGACAGATACGCAGTATTTT. The encoded protein is CASSEGKETDTQYF.

The chain has TRBV2 and TRBJ1-1; no clear D. Germline values: CDR1 SNHLY, CDR2 FYNNEI. Trimming took 7 bases from V and 2 from J, leaving 8 bases between them. The CDR3 runs 12 residues. CDR3: CASISVNTEAFF. CDR3 bases: TGTGCCAGCATCTCGGTAAACACTGAAGCTTTCTTT.

This clone has only a few counts. CDR3 loop: CASSQDRREAFF. DNA of the CDR3: TGCGCCAGCAGCCAAGATCGTCGGGAAGCTTTCTTT. This rearrangement joins TRBV4-1 to TRBJ1-1; the D is unclear. Looked up from germline, CDR1 is MGHRA and CDR2 is YSYEKL. Deletions cut 0 bases from V and 8 bases from J, with 7 bases between. CDR3 length: 12 residues.

The chain combines TRBV7-3 with TRBJ2-3, with D unclear. V lost 2 bases, J lost 1 base, and 4 bases lay in between. The CDR3 extends over 13 amino acids. Germline CDR1 reads SGHTA; CDR2 reads FQGTGA. CDR3 DNA sequence: TGTGCCAGCAGCTTACAGGGCACAGATACGCAGTATTTT. Encoded protein: CASSLQGTDTQYF. Combining the CDR3 with reference TRBV7-3 and TRBJ2-3 gives the whole variable domain GAGVSQTPSNKVTEKGKYVELRCDPISGHTALYWYRQSLGQGPEFLIYFQGTGAADDSGLPNDRFFAVRPEGSVSTLKIQRTERGDSAVYLCASSLQGTDTQYFGPGTRLTVL.

This clone has only a few counts. The genes are TRBV5-1 and TRBJ2-7; D remains unclear. Looked up from germline, CDR1 is SGHRS and CDR2 is YFSETQ. V lost 3 bases to trimming and J lost 3 bases, with 10 bases between them. CDR3 length: 13 residues. The CDR3 protein is CASSSQQFYEQYF. The CDR3 DNA reads as TGCGCCAGCAGCTCGCAACAGTTCTACGAGCAGTACTTC.

The chain links TRBV6-6 to TRBJ2-2; 10 bases map to TRBD2. The CDR3 spans 16 residues. The germline gives CDR1 MNHNY, CDR2 SVGAGI (reference sequence). The J segment lost 5 bases and the V segment lost 9 bases, leaving 12 bases of the junction unmatched. CDR3 region: CASHLISGRATGELFF. The CDR3 DNA reads TGTGCCAGTCACCTAATAAGCGGGAGGGCGACCGGGGAGCTGTTTTTT.

In its sample, this clone was seen a few times. The rearrangement joins TRBV4-1 to TRBJ1-2, with a tentative D call TRBD1 (5 bases). This CDR3 spans 14 amino acids. Germline V CDR1 and CDR2: MGHRA, YSYEKL. With 4 bases removed from V and 4 bases from J, the gap between germline ends came to 13 bases. CDR3 in DNA: TGCGCCAGCAGCCCCACGGGGCAGACCTATGGCTACACCTTC. Residues: CASSPTGQTYGYTF.

The chain recombines TRBV9 with TRBJ2-2, with D unclear. CDR3 size: 16 residues. CDR1 is SGDLS and CDR2 is YYNGEE in the germline V gene. The V gene lost 4 bases and the J gene lost 7 bases, with 20 bases spanning the gap. CDR3 amino acids: CASSPLNWRLGGELFF. CDR3 sequence (DNA): TGTGCCAGCAGCCCACTTAATTGGAGATTGGGCGGGGAGCTGTTTTTT.

This rearrangement joins TRBV28 to TRBJ1-4; no clear D. The V end was cut by 1 base, the J end by 8 bases, with 5 bases between. The length of the CDR3 is 12 residues. CDR1 MDHEN and CDR2 SYDVKM come from the germline V gene. The CDR3 region is CASSLSGEKLFF. The CDR3 DNA reads TGTGCCAGCAGTTTATCGGGGGAAAAACTGTTTTTT.

This chain joins TRBV7-3 and TRBJ1-2; D perhaps matches TRBD1 (5 bases). This CDR3 has 14 residues. The germline gives CDR1 SGHTA, CDR2 FQGTGA. Trimming took 2 bases from V and 4 from J, leaving 11 bases between them. The CDR3 spells CASSLWGVGYGYTF. The CDR3 coding sequence is TGTGCCAGCAGCTTATGGGGGGTTGGCTATGGCTACACCTTC.

CDR3 residues: CASSIGSMPTYEQYF. CDR3 nucleotides: TGTGCCAGTAGTATCGGGTCTATGCCCACCTACGAGCAGTACTTC. The rearrangement joins TRBV19 to TRBJ2-7, with unresolved D. The V end was cut by 3 bases, the J end by 2 bases, with 14 bases between. The CDR3 sequence is 15 residues long. The germline V gene has CDR1 LNHDA and CDR2 SQIVND (reference sequence).

The chain employs TRBV4-3 and TRBJ2-3; D gene uncertain. Per germline, CDR1 LGHNA and CDR2 YSLEER. This CDR3 has 13 amino acids. Trimming removed 0 bases at V and 6 bases at J, with 7 bases between. CDR3 residues: CASSQDYGDTQYF. The CDR3 nucleotides are TGCGCCAGCAGCCAAGACTACGGGGATACGCAGTATTTT.

V is TRBV1 and J is TRBJ2-7; TRBD2, the table's D call, lacks a check against the DNA. TRBV1 is marked as a pseudogene. The CDR3 consists of 20 residues. The CDR3 DNA reads as TGCACCAGCAGCCAACCAAGCCCCTGGACTAGCGAGATTACTTCCTACGAGCAGTACTTC. It encodes CTSSQPSPWTSEITSYEQYF.

V and J are TRBV24-1 and TRBJ2-2; maybe TRBD1 (6 bases). Germline loops: CDR1 KGHDR, CDR2 SFDVKD. V lost 9 bases and J lost 5, with 21 bases in between. This CDR3 contains 16 residues. CDR3 in DNA: TGTGCCACCGGATCGGCGGCAGGGGCTAGTACCGGGGAGCTGTTTTTT. Translated, it gives CATGSAAGASTGELFF.

This clone was seen a single time. The V and J genes are TRBV25-1 and TRBJ1-1; tentatively, D is TRBD1 (6 bases). From germline, CDR1 is MGHDK and CDR2 SYGVNS. CDR3 length: 15 amino acids. The V gene lost 2 bases and the J gene lost 3 bases, with 13 bases spanning the gap. CDR3 bases: TGTGCCAGCAGTGAAAGTAAAGGGGGAGACACTGAAGCTTTCTTT. This codes for CASSESKGGDTEAFF.

This clone occurred a few times. V usage is TRBV27 and J usage is TRBJ1-3; D gene unclear. Germline CDR1 MNHEY, CDR2 SMNVEV (reference sequence). The V gene lost 5 bases and the J gene lost 4 bases, with 12 bases spanning the gap. This CDR3 comprises 14 residues. The CDR3 DNA reads TGTGCCAGCAGTCAGAGTGGTGGAGGAAACACCATATATTTT. The encoded protein is CASSQSGGGNTIYF.

The V call is TRBV18, the J call TRBJ1-1; D call uncertain. Trimming cost V 3 bases and J 0 bases, with 2 bases left between them. The CDR3 totals 12 residues. Germline V CDR1 and CDR2: KGHSH, LQKENI. The CDR3 bases are TGTGCCAGCTCACCGATGAACACTGAAGCTTTCTTT. The encoded protein is CASSPMNTEAFF.